This paragraph reports one T cell receptor beta chain. Using triplicate sorts, some 300,000 cells were collected each time from every CD8+ T cell subset. The sample comes from a study of CXCR3-negative and CXCR3-positive naive CD8 T cells. The libraries of TRB cDNA were prepared using 5' RACE with UMI labels. TCRdb re-called the 5' RACE reads; every CDR3 protein appears as one record, without DNA. This sample's table reports approximately 56,000 distinct CDR3 sequences. The CDR3 spans 15 residues. V is TRBV21-1 and J is TRBJ2-5; TCRdb's D gene call, TRBD1, goes unchecked for lack of DNA. TRBV21-1 is noted as a pseudogene. The sequence was collected from a human donor in good health. Some clones in this sample may be carry-over from other donors' samples. Sequencing was done on a sample of memory CD8+ T cells from blood. Here the CDR3 reads CASSKEERGAGTQYF.